This T cell receptor beta chain comes out of a study of blood T cells in healthy people across ages. Turning to the study itself: Template switching picked up about one barcoded beta molecule for each two T cells. Study conclusions and caveats: There were more naive CD4+ cells and higher diversity in long-lived donors than in aged donors. Naive T cell percentage strongly correlated with TCR beta diversity.

There were healthy Caucasian individuals from Russia, aged about 6 to 100, serving as donors. Turning to this clonotype: Its antigen is unidentified.

The CDR3 length is 12 residues. The germline V gene encodes CDR1 MNHEY and CDR2 SVGAGI. Deletions cut 0 bases from V and 10 bases from J, with 4 bases between. For the second PCR, which ran for 7 to 11 cycles, a sample-barcoded 5' primer and a J-beta primer mix were used. TCRdb re-derived calls from the 5' RACE reads in MiXCR, one entry per CDR3 protein. The table has approximately 600,000 distinct CDR3 sequences, under 65% seen once. V usage is TRBV6-5 and J usage is TRBJ1-6, with no clear D. The clonotype comes from a man in his sixties in good health. Sequencing was performed on blood. DNA of the CDR3: TGTGCCAGCAGTTACTCGGGGTCACCCCTCCACTTT. Translation: CASSYSGSPLHF.